Listed below are T cell receptor beta chains from one sample, sequenced in a study of blood T cell repertoires in COVID-19. Some clones are missing from TCRdb's copy, which holds only in-frame ones; the method was immunoSEQ multiplex PCR. The table has around 150,000 clones, 82% seen once. The sequencing input was peripheral blood. These receptors were taken from a woman of 80 years or more with acute or convalescent COVID-19. Both conserved end residues are part of each CDR3. A D gene is named only where the DNA matches it firmly. Only some rows state a clone size, as once, few, many or a class for expanded clones.

D gene: TRBD2
clone size: -
J gene: TRBJ2-2
V gene: TRBV4-1
CDR3 protein: CASSQRAGGGTGELFF
CDR3 DNA: TGCGCCAGCAGTCAAAGAGCGGGAGGGGGGACCGGGGAGCTGTTTTTT

D gene: -
clone size: -
J gene: TRBJ1-2
V gene: TRBV5-1
CDR3 protein: CASRGDSFYGYTF
CDR3 DNA: TGCGCCAGCAGAGGAGACAGCTTCTATGGCTACACCTTC

D gene: TRBD1
clone size: -
J gene: TRBJ1-1
V gene: TRBV7-2
CDR3 protein: CASSLQTGSEAFF
CDR3 DNA: TGTGCCAGCAGCTTACAGACAGGGAGTGAAGCTTTCTTT

D gene: TRBD2
clone size: few
J gene: TRBJ2-2
V gene: TRBV7-7
CDR3 protein: CASSSGLAGVYTGELFF
CDR3 DNA: TGTGCCAGCAGCTCGGGACTAGCGGGAGTGTACACCGGGGAGCTGTTTTTT

D gene: TRBD2
clone size: -
J gene: TRBJ2-7
V gene: TRBV5-1
CDR3 protein: CASSARLAGGPRSEQYF
CDR3 DNA: TGCGCCAGCAGCGCCCGCCTAGCGGGAGGGCCCAGAAGCGAGCAGTACTTC

D gene: TRBD1
clone size: -
J gene: TRBJ1-1
V gene: TRBV6-5
CDR3 protein: CASSYGTAGTEAFF
CDR3 DNA: TGTGCCAGCAGTTACGGGACAGCTGGCACTGAAGCTTTCTTT

D gene: -
clone size: -
J gene: TRBJ1-6
V gene: TRBV10-3
CDR3 protein: CAISESRRGEQPLHF
CDR3 DNA: TGTGCCATCAGTGAGTCTCGAAGGGGTGAACAACCCCTCCACTTT

D gene: TRBD2
clone size: -
J gene: TRBJ2-5
V gene: TRBV18
CDR3 protein: CASSSPGTRGETQYF
CDR3 DNA: TGTGCCAGCTCTTCACCCGGGACTAGGGGAGAGACCCAGTACTTC

D gene: -
clone size: -
J gene: TRBJ1-3
V gene: TRBV25-1
CDR3 protein: CASRGTPSSGNTIYF
CDR3 DNA: TGTGCCAGCAGAGGGACACCGAGCTCTGGAAACACCATATATTTT

D gene: TRBD1
clone size: -
J gene: TRBJ1-1
V gene: TRBV18
CDR3 protein: CASSPSVRTGIGTEAFF
CDR3 DNA: TGTGCCAGCTCACCAAGTGTCAGGACAGGGATTGGCACTGAAGCTTTCTTT

D gene: -
clone size: -
J gene: TRBJ2-2
V gene: TRBV4-1
CDR3 protein: CASSQAAGVYGGELFF
CDR3 DNA: TGCGCCAGCAGCCAAGCGGCAGGGGTATACGGCGGGGAGCTGTTTTTT

D gene: TRBD2
clone size: -
J gene: TRBJ2-3
V gene: TRBV12-3/TRBV12-4
CDR3 protein: CASSFLQREAQYF
CDR3 DNA: TGTGCCAGCAGTTTCCTACAGCGGGAGGCGCAGTATTTT

D gene: -
clone size: -
J gene: TRBJ1-5
V gene: TRBV25-1
CDR3 protein: CASEPLLGGQPQHF
CDR3 DNA: TGTGCAAGCGAGCCACTTCTTGGCGGTCAGCCCCAGCATTTT

D gene: -
clone size: once
J gene: TRBJ1-6
V gene: TRBV30
CDR3 protein: CAWSDAAFGGDNSPLHF
CDR3 DNA: TGTGCCTGGAGTGACGCAGCGTTTGGGGGGGATAATTCACCCCTCCACTTT

D gene: -
clone size: few
J gene: TRBJ2-2
V gene: TRBV7-9
CDR3 protein: CASSLPGAGELFF
CDR3 DNA: TGTGCCAGCAGCTTGCCAGGGGCCGGGGAGCTGTTTTTT

D gene: -
clone size: -
J gene: TRBJ1-3
V gene: TRBV6-5
CDR3 protein: CASSYAPLGGNTIYF
CDR3 DNA: TGTGCCAGCAGTTATGCCCCGTTGGGCGGAAACACCATATATTTT

D gene: TRBD1
clone size: -
J gene: TRBJ2-7
V gene: TRBV27
CDR3 protein: CASSFRGSPYEQYF
CDR3 DNA: TGTGCCAGCAGTTTCAGGGGGAGCCCCTACGAGCAGTACTTC

D gene: TRBD2
clone size: -
J gene: TRBJ2-3
V gene: TRBV2
CDR3 protein: CASRLTSGVPDTQYF
CDR3 DNA: TGTGCCAGCAGGTTGACTAGCGGGGTCCCAGATACGCAGTATTTT

D gene: TRBD2
clone size: -
J gene: TRBJ2-1
V gene: TRBV3-1/TRBV3-2
CDR3 protein: CASSRRTSWGYNEQFF
CDR3 DNA: TGTGCCAGCAGCCGCCGGACTAGTTGGGGGTACAATGAGCAGTTCTTC

D gene: TRBD1
clone size: -
J gene: TRBJ2-5
V gene: TRBV19
CDR3 protein: CASSINRDRARKTQYF
CDR3 DNA: TGTGCCAGTAGTATAAACCGAGACAGGGCACGGAAGACCCAGTACTTC

D gene: TRBD2
clone size: -
J gene: TRBJ2-7
V gene: TRBV7-2
CDR3 protein: CASSLLAGGSSEQYF
CDR3 DNA: TGTGCCAGCAGCTTACTGGCGGGAGGGTCTTCCGAGCAGTACTTC

D gene: -
clone size: once
J gene: TRBJ2-7
V gene: TRBV6-5
CDR3 protein: CASSYSLPGTYEQYF
CDR3 DNA: TGTGCCAGCAGTTACTCCCTCCCCGGGACCTACGAGCAGTACTTC

D gene: -
clone size: -
J gene: TRBJ2-7
V gene: TRBV15
CDR3 protein: CATGEQSSYEQYF
CDR3 DNA: TGTGCCACCGGAGAGCAGAGCTCCTACGAGCAGTACTTC

D gene: TRBD1
clone size: -
J gene: TRBJ2-5
V gene: TRBV4-2
CDR3 protein: CASSQAGTGGILETQYF
CDR3 DNA: TGTGCCAGCAGCCAAGCCGGGACAGGGGGGATCTTGGAGACCCAGTACTTC

D gene: TRBD1
clone size: few
J gene: TRBJ1-1
V gene: TRBV5-6
CDR3 protein: CASSFGQGWTEAFF
CDR3 DNA: TGTGCCAGCAGCTTCGGACAGGGATGGACTGAAGCTTTCTTT

D gene: -
clone size: -
J gene: TRBJ1-2
V gene: TRBV2
CDR3 protein: CASTQVVTYGYTF
CDR3 DNA: TGTGCCAGCACCCAGGTTGTAACCTATGGCTACACCTTC

D gene: TRBD2
clone size: once
J gene: TRBJ2-7
V gene: TRBV5-4
CDR3 protein: CASSLGSRGLAGTEQYF
CDR3 DNA: TGTGCCAGCAGCTTGGGCTCCCGAGGACTAGCGGGAACCGAGCAGTACTTC

D gene: TRBD1
clone size: -
J gene: TRBJ1-2
V gene: TRBV20-1
CDR3 protein: CSASGTGEAYGYTF
CDR3 DNA: TGCAGTGCTAGTGGGACAGGGGAGGCCTATGGCTACACCTTC

D gene: TRBD1
clone size: -
J gene: TRBJ2-7
V gene: TRBV9
CDR3 protein: CASTPGTGASYEQYF
CDR3 DNA: TGTGCCAGCACCCCGGGGACAGGGGCCTCCTACGAGCAGTACTTC

D gene: TRBD1
clone size: -
J gene: TRBJ2-1
V gene: TRBV9
CDR3 protein: CASSASGGSYNEQFF
CDR3 DNA: TGTGCCAGCAGCGCCTCAGGGGGCTCCTACAATGAGCAGTTCTTC

D gene: TRBD2
clone size: -
J gene: TRBJ2-1
V gene: TRBV5-1
CDR3 protein: CASKLAGDEQFF
CDR3 DNA: TGCGCCAGCAAACTAGCGGGAGATGAGCAGTTCTTC

D gene: TRBD1
clone size: few
J gene: TRBJ2-2
V gene: TRBV5-4
CDR3 protein: CASSPGTGGNTGELFF
CDR3 DNA: TGTGCCAGCAGCCCCGGAACAGGGGGTAACACCGGGGAGCTGTTTTTT

D gene: TRBD2
clone size: -
J gene: TRBJ2-5
V gene: TRBV5-4
CDR3 protein: CASSQSVAGGQETQYF
CDR3 DNA: TGTGCCAGCAGCCAAAGCGTCGCGGGGGGCCAAGAGACCCAGTACTTC

D gene: TRBD1
clone size: -
J gene: TRBJ2-1
V gene: TRBV6-5
CDR3 protein: CASLGSGGKNEQFF
CDR3 DNA: TGTGCCAGCTTAGGGTCAGGGGGCAAAAATGAGCAGTTCTTC

D gene: TRBD2
clone size: many
J gene: TRBJ2-1
V gene: TRBV6-1
CDR3 protein: CASSEVTGLSFNNEQFF
CDR3 DNA: TGTGCCAGCAGTGAAGTAACGGGACTAAGCTTTAACAATGAGCAGTTCTTC

D gene: TRBD1
clone size: -
J gene: TRBJ2-3
V gene: TRBV9
CDR3 protein: CASSVDYPGQGTDTQYF
CDR3 DNA: TGTGCCAGCAGCGTAGATTACCCGGGACAGGGCACAGATACGCAGTATTTT

D gene: TRBD2
clone size: few
J gene: TRBJ2-3
V gene: TRBV7-9
CDR3 protein: CASSLGTSGTTDTQYF
CDR3 DNA: TGTGCCAGCAGCCTAGGGACTAGCGGGACCACAGATACGCAGTATTTT

D gene: -
clone size: -
J gene: TRBJ2-1
V gene: TRBV5-1
CDR3 protein: CASSFTSPTYNEQFF
CDR3 DNA: TGCGCCAGCAGCTTTACTAGCCCCACCTACAATGAGCAGTTCTTC

D gene: TRBD1
clone size: -
J gene: TRBJ1-3
V gene: TRBV6-5
CDR3 protein: CASRRTGTRGNTIYF
CDR3 DNA: TGTGCCAGCAGAAGGACAGGGACCCGTGGGAACACCATATATTTT

D gene: TRBD2
clone size: -
J gene: TRBJ2-2
V gene: TRBV5-5
CDR3 protein: CASSPNDLAAGELFF
CDR3 DNA: TGTGCCAGCAGCCCCAATGACCTAGCGGCCGGGGAGCTGTTTTTT

D gene: TRBD2
clone size: -
J gene: TRBJ2-1
V gene: TRBV7-9
CDR3 protein: CASSPRGRADNEQFF
CDR3 DNA: TGTGCCAGCAGCCCCCGCGGGAGGGCCGACAATGAGCAGTTCTTC

D gene: TRBD2
clone size: -
J gene: TRBJ2-2
V gene: TRBV27
CDR3 protein: CASSDLAANTGELFF
CDR3 DNA: TGTGCCAGCAGTGACCTAGCGGCGAACACCGGGGAGCTGTTTTTT

D gene: -
clone size: -
J gene: TRBJ2-2
V gene: TRBV18
CDR3 protein: CASSPSGTGELFF
CDR3 DNA: TGTGCCAGCTCACCATCGGGGACCGGGGAGCTGTTTTTT

D gene: -
clone size: -
J gene: TRBJ2-2
V gene: TRBV3-1/TRBV3-2
CDR3 protein: CASSQLGSTGELFF
CDR3 DNA: TGTGCCAGCAGCCAACTAGGAAGCACCGGGGAGCTGTTTTTT

D gene: TRBD1
clone size: -
J gene: TRBJ1-2
V gene: TRBV13
CDR3 protein: CASSFGQGLDGYTF
CDR3 DNA: TGTGCCAGCAGCTTCGGACAGGGGCTTGACGGCTACACCTTC

D gene: TRBD2
clone size: -
J gene: TRBJ2-1
V gene: TRBV5-1
CDR3 protein: CASSRQAGDYNEQFF
CDR3 DNA: TGCGCCAGCAGCCGTCAGGCGGGAGACTACAATGAGCAGTTCTTC

D gene: -
clone size: -
J gene: TRBJ2-1
V gene: TRBV6-6
CDR3 protein: CATRDLSYNEQFF
CDR3 DNA: TGTGCCACCCGGGACTTGTCCTACAATGAGCAGTTCTTC

D gene: TRBD2
clone size: -
J gene: TRBJ2-5
V gene: TRBV3-1/TRBV3-2
CDR3 protein: CASSQSPAGQETQYF
CDR3 DNA: TGTGCCAGCAGCCAAAGCCCAGCGGGGCAAGAGACCCAGTACTTC

D gene: TRBD1
clone size: -
J gene: TRBJ1-2
V gene: TRBV6-5
CDR3 protein: CASSTKQGAGYGYTF
CDR3 DNA: TGTGCCAGCAGCACTAAACAGGGGGCAGGCTATGGCTACACCTTC

D gene: -
clone size: few
J gene: TRBJ2-7
V gene: TRBV27
CDR3 protein: CASSFSSYEQYF
CDR3 DNA: TGTGCCAGCAGTTTCAGCTCCTACGAGCAGTACTTC

D gene: -
clone size: -
J gene: TRBJ1-2
V gene: TRBV4-3
CDR3 protein: CASSQAQSSRGYTF
CDR3 DNA: TGCGCCAGCAGCCAAGCACAGAGCAGCAGAGGCTACACCTTC

D gene: TRBD1
clone size: -
J gene: TRBJ2-7
V gene: TRBV27
CDR3 protein: CASRGQTYEQYF
CDR3 DNA: TGTGCCAGCAGGGGACAGACCTACGAGCAGTACTTC

D gene: TRBD1
clone size: -
J gene: TRBJ2-4
V gene: TRBV25-1
CDR3 protein: CASSEFGTGEAKNIQYF
CDR3 DNA: TGTGCCAGCAGTGAATTCGGGACAGGGGAAGCCAAAAACATTCAGTACTTC